This T cell receptor beta chain came from a study of cytomegalovirus exposure and HLA in healthy donors. Findings and caveats of the study: Reportedly, TCR beta sequences accurately predicted HLA-A and HLA-B alleles in most subjects. Among TCR beta chains, those listed as cytomegalovirus-associated numbered about 160.

About this clone: Its cognate antigen is unknown.

Trimming stripped 3 bases from V and 7 bases from J, with 12 bases between. Germline V gives CDR1 SQVTM, CDR2 ANQGSEA. The CDR3 sequence is 13 residues long. Both 60 Vbeta primers and 13 Jbeta primers went into the PCR. TCRdb's copy holds only in-frame clones and misses some; the assay was immunoSEQ multiplex PCR. The sample includes 150,000 to 200,000 clones, over 60% of them seen just once. Sequenced: PBMCs. This chain joins TRBV29-1 and TRBJ1-4; D is undetermined. This clonotype originated in a woman aged 30 to 39 in good health and CMV-seronegative. The CDR3 reads CSVDAGLGEKLFF. In DNA form, the CDR3 reads TGCAGCGTTGACGCGGGTTTGGGTGAAAAACTGTTTTTT.